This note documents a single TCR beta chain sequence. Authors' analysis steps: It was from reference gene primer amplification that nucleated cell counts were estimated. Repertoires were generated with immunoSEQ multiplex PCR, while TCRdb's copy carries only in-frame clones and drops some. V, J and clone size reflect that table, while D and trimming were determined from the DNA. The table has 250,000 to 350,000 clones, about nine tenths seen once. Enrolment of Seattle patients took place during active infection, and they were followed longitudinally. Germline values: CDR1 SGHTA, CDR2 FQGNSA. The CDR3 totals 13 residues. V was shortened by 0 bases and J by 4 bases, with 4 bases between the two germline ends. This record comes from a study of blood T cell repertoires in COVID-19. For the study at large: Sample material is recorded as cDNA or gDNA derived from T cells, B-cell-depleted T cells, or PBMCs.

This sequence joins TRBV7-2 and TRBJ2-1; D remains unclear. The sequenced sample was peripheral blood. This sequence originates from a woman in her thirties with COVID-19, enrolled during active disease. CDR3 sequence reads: CASSLARYNEQFF. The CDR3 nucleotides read TGTGCCAGCAGCTTAGCCAGATACAATGAGCAGTTCTTC.